The 24 T cell receptor beta chains reported below all come from one sample, sequenced in a study of Tregs in tolerant kidney transplant recipients. TCRdb's copy holds only in-frame clones and misses some; the assay was immunoSEQ multiplex PCR. Here the sample spans 84,000 or so clones, 80% to 95% being singletons. Recipients received nonmyeloablative bone marrow transplants from related graft donors, with transient mixed chimerism. The sample consisted of CD4+ T cells from blood (PBMCs), taken 12 months after the transplant. All receptors come from a human patient who received a combined kidney and bone marrow transplant. Some T cells may have come from the graft donor.

The J gene is TRBJ2-5, the V gene TRBV7-6, with a tentative D call TRBD1 (6 bases). Germline V gives CDR1 SGHVS, CDR2 FNYEAQ. The CDR3 loop spans 16 amino acids. V was clipped by 3 bases and J by 5 bases, with 19 bases between them. CDR3 loop: CASSFSGHPSLETQYF. The CDR3 DNA reads TGTGCCAGCAGCTTCTCGGGACACCCAAGCTTGGAGACCCAGTACTTC.

The chain couples TRBV18 to TRBJ2-5; D is uncertain. Looked up from germline, CDR1 is KGHSH and CDR2 is LQKENI. V was pared by 3 bases and J by 4 bases, with 9 bases between. CDR3 length: 13 residues. The CDR3 region is CASSPTVTETQYF. CDR3 DNA: TGTGCCAGCTCACCTACTGTAACAGAGACCCAGTACTTC.

The chain links TRBV7-2 to TRBJ2-5, with D possibly matching TRBD2 (6 bases). Trimming cost V 5 bases and J 2 bases, with 21 bases left between them. This CDR3 contains 17 residues. CDR1 is SGHTA and CDR2 is FQGNSA in the germline V gene. CDR3 residues: CASSQSIGGIGQETQYF. Written as DNA, the CDR3 is TGTGCCAGCAGCCAATCGATTGGGGGGATAGGACAAGAGACCCAGTACTTC.

The chain links TRBV7-3 to TRBJ2-3; weak D call: TRBD2 (6 bases). Between the trimmed V and J ends, which lost 3 bases and 2 bases, there was a span of 9 bases. Germline lookup yields CDR1 SGHTA and CDR2 FQGTGA. The CDR3 covers 14 residues. CDR3 nucleotides: TGTGCCAGCAGCTTTGGGACTTACACAGATACGCAGTATTTT. Its protein product is CASSFGTYTDTQYF.

The chain uses TRBV28 and TRBJ1-2; D is unclear. V lost 2 bases, J lost 4 bases, and 8 bases lay in between. Germline lookup yields CDR1 MDHEN and CDR2 SYDVKM. The CDR3 has 13 residues. The CDR3 is CASSLEVTYGYTF. The CDR3 nucleotides are TGTGCCAGCAGTTTAGAGGTTACCTATGGCTACACCTTC.

The rearrangement uses TRBV5-1 and TRBJ2-5; TRBD2 matches 12 bases. The germline V gene encodes CDR1 SGHRS and CDR2 YFSETQ. Germline trimming cut 4 bases from V and 2 bases from J; bases unmatched to any gene: 3. The CDR3 has 15 residues. Here the CDR3 DNA reads TGCGCCAGCAGCGGGACTAGCGGGTCACAAGAGACCCAGTACTTC. As protein: CASSGTSGSQETQYF.

The rearrangement uses TRBV5-1 and TRBJ1-5; D perhaps matches TRBD1 (6 bases). CDR3 length equals 13 residues. Trimming shortened V by 2 bases and J by 4 bases, and 7 bases separated the two germline ends. CDR1 is SGHRS and CDR2 is YFSETQ in the germline V gene. The DNA of the CDR3 is TGCGCCAGCAGCTTAACAGGGAATCAGCCCCAGCATTTT. Amino acids: CASSLTGNQPQHF. Filled out from reference TRBV5-1 and TRBJ1-5, the complete variable domain reads KAGVTQTPRYLIKTRGQQVTLSCSPISGHRSVSWYQQTPGQGLQFLFEYFSETQRNKGNFPGRFSGRQFSNSRSEMNVSTLELGDSALYLCASSLTGNQPQHFGDGTRLSIL.

V and J are TRBV7-2 and TRBJ2-1; 9 nucleotides agree with TRBD2. The junction had 1 base not matched to a gene; V was cut back by 1 base and J by 6 bases. The CDR3 has 14 residues. From germline, CDR1 is SGHTA and CDR2 FQGNSA. The CDR3 DNA is TGTGCCAGCAGCTTAGGCGGGAGGGCCAATGAGCAGTTCTTC. Translation: CASSLGGRANEQFF.

This clone was picked up one time. This chain links TRBV4-3 with TRBJ2-6; 11 bases agree with TRBD1. The V gene end was trimmed by 1 base and the J gene end by 0 bases; junction bases not matched to a gene: 11. The CDR3 is 21 amino acids. Per germline, CDR1 LGHNA and CDR2 YSLEER. For the CDR3, the DNA is TGCGCCAGCAGCCAAGGGACAGGGGGCGGGGGATTAGGCTCTGGGGCCAACGTCCTGACTTTC. As protein: CASSQGTGGGGLGSGANVLTF.

The rearrangement uses TRBV18 and TRBJ2-7; 9 bases are shared with TRBD1. This CDR3 is built from 13 residues. CDR1 is KGHSH and CDR2 is LQKENI in the germline V gene. The V gene end was trimmed by 6 bases and the J gene end by 3 bases; junction bases not matched to a gene: 3. In DNA, the CDR3 is TGTGCCAGCTCGGGACAGGGATTCTACGAGCAGTACTTC. Protein sequence: CASSGQGFYEQYF.

V is TRBV18 and J is TRBJ2-7, with TRBD2 matching 13 bases. This CDR3 has 16 residues. The germline V gene encodes CDR1 KGHSH and CDR2 LQKENI. V shed 4 bases and J 5 bases; nucleotides not matched to a gene: 8. CDR3 residues: CASSRRTSGGGNEQYF. The CDR3 nucleotides are TGTGCCAGCTCACGTAGGACTAGCGGGGGTGGAAACGAGCAGTACTTC.

The CDR3 DNA is TGTGCCAGCAGCCGACAATGGGGAGGACAGGCCTACACCTTC. Residues: CASSRQWGGQAYTF. The chain carries TRBV13 and TRBJ1-2; the match to TRBD1 covers 7 bases. This CDR3 comprises 14 residues. V was pared by 5 bases and J by 10 bases, with 13 bases of the junction left unmatched. Germline V lookup: CDR1 PRHDT, CDR2 FYEKMQ (reference sequence).

The gene calls are TRBV6-7 and TRBJ2-7, with D possibly TRBD2 on 6 matching bases. TRBV6-7 counts as an open reading frame of uncertain function. With 4 bases removed from V and 4 bases from J, the gap between germline ends came to 17 bases. CDR3 length: 15 amino acids. DNA of the CDR3: TGTGCCAGCAGTTCCGAGAGTGGGGGGAAATACGAGCAGTACTTC. This translates into CASSSESGGKYEQYF.

The chain links TRBV11-3 to TRBJ2-7, with TRBD1 matching 11 bases. Germline V gives CDR1 SGHNT, CDR2 YENEEA. This CDR3 spans 17 amino acids. The trim removed 3 bases at V and 0 bases at J, leaving 7 bases unmatched. CDR3 in DNA: TGTGCCAGCAGCTTGGACAGGGGGCTCGGGGGCTCCTACGAGCAGTACTTC. As protein: CASSLDRGLGGSYEQYF. The full variable domain, with the rest looked up from reference TRBV11-3 and TRBJ2-7, is EAGVVQSPRYKIIEKKQPVAFWCNPISGHNTLYWYLQNLGQGPELLIRYENEEAVDDSQLPKDRFSAERLKGVDSTLKIQPAELGDSAVYLCASSLDRGLGGSYEQYFGPGTRLTVT.

The chain couples TRBV6-1 to TRBJ2-7; tentative D call: TRBD1 (5 bases). CDR1 is MNHNS, CDR2 SASEGT, per germline. This CDR3 comprises 12 residues. Deletions cut 6 bases from V and 2 bases from J, with 8 bases between. CDR3: CASSQGTYEQYF. CDR3 bases: TGTGCCAGCAGCCAGGGTACCTACGAGCAGTACTTC.

The gene calls are TRBV5-1 and TRBJ2-3; 8 bases fit TRBD2. The CDR3 covers 15 residues. The germline CDR1 and CDR2 sequences are SGHRS and YFSETQ. V trimming: 3 bases; J trimming: 1 base; junction bases outside the gene matches: 4. The CDR3 DNA follows: TGCGCCAGCAGCTCCTTAGCGGGGCGCACAGATACGCAGTATTTT. It translates to CASSSLAGRTDTQYF. Combining the CDR3 with reference TRBV5-1 and TRBJ2-3 gives the whole variable domain KAGVTQTPRYLIKTRGQQVTLSCSPISGHRSVSWYQQTPGQGLQFLFEYFSETQRNKGNFPGRFSGRQFSNSRSEMNVSTLELGDSALYLCASSSLAGRTDTQYFGPGTRLTVL.

The V call is TRBV20-1, the J call TRBJ1-2; 8 nucleotides agree with TRBD1. Germline V CDR1 and CDR2: DFQATT, SNEGSKA (reference sequence). This CDR3 contains 11 residues. J was trimmed by 8 bases and V by 6 bases; bases with no gene match: 5. This CDR3 reads CSADDRGGYTF. CDR3 nucleotides: TGCAGTGCCGATGACAGGGGAGGCTACACCTTC.

The chain carries TRBV6-1 and TRBJ2-7; 9 nucleotides align to TRBD1. Trimming took 4 bases from V and 4 from J; bases not matched to a gene: 5. Per germline, CDR1 MNHNS and CDR2 SASEGT. The CDR3 totals 14 residues. The DNA of the CDR3 is TGTGCCAGCAGTGGGGGACAGGGTGTATACGAGCAGTACTTC. It specifies CASSGGQGVYEQYF.

About this clone: No conserved phenylalanine or tryptophan is present at the end of the CDR3, so a read error is the likely explanation. The DNA is omitted, as the CDR3 cannot be located on it reliably, and the CDR3 follows TCRdb's listing. V gene TRBV2 combines with J gene TRBJ1-2. The length of the CDR3 is 11 amino acids, counting both ends. Germline CDR1 is SNHLY and CDR2 is FYNNEI. Here the CDR3 reads CASSQTIGTIA.

The chain couples TRBV6-4 to TRBJ1-6; 9 nucleotides align to TRBD1. Per the germline V gene, CDR1 is MRHNA and CDR2 is SNTAGT. CDR3 size: 14 residues. The ends lost 4 bases at V and 6 bases at J; junction bases unmatched: 1. The CDR3, as DNA: TGTGCCAGCAGTGGGGACAGGGTTAATTCACCCCTCCACTTT. Translated: CASSGDRVNSPLHF.

With respect to this clone: Relative to the germline gene, one junction end is altered; a read error may explain this. The same CDR3 also results from other DNA sequences found in this sample. The CDR3 DNA sequence: TGTGCCAGCAGCCCCAGGTGGATGGGCCTCTATTCCCCCCTCCACTTT. Translating gives CASSPRWMGLYSPLHF. V and J are TRBV5-6 and TRBJ1-6; the D is unclear. The CDR3 is 16 amino acids. Germline loops: CDR1 SGHDT, CDR2 YYEEEE.

This chain links TRBV18 with TRBJ1-2; D ambiguous. Trimming shortened V by 3 bases and J by 0 bases, and 5 bases separated the two germline ends. The CDR3 has 13 residues. CDR1 is KGHSH and CDR2 is LQKENI in the germline V gene. Written as DNA, the CDR3 is TGTGCCAGCTCACCGCGGCCTAACTATGGCTACACCTTC. Protein sequence: CASSPRPNYGYTF.

This chain links TRBV7-9 with TRBJ2-2; D call uncertain. Germline lookup yields CDR1 SEHNR and CDR2 FQNEAQ (reference sequence). This CDR3 has 15 amino acids. The V and J ends lost 1 base and 6 bases respectively, with 12 bases between them. The CDR3 spells CASSLVASDAGELFF. The CDR3 nucleotides are TGTGCCAGCAGCTTAGTAGCCAGTGACGCCGGGGAGCTGTTTTTT.

CDR3 in amino acids: CASSLVVTSGSYEQYF. The CDR3 DNA follows: TGTGCCAGCAGCTTGGTAGTGACTAGCGGGAGTTACGAGCAGTACTTC. The J gene is TRBJ2-7, the V gene TRBV5-8; 12 bases agree with TRBD2. Germline V lookup: CDR1 SGHTS, CDR2 YDEGEE. The CDR3 spans 16 residues. The J segment lost 4 bases and the V segment lost 0 bases, leaving 5 bases of the junction unmatched.